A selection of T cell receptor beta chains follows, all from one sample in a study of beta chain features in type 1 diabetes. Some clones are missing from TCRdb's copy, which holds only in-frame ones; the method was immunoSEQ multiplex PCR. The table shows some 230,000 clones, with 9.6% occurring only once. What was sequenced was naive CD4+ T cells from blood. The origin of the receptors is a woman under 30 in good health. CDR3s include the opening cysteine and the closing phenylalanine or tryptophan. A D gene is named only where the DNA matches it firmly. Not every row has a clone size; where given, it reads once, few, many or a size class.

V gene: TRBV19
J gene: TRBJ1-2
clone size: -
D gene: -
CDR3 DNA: TGTGCCACCATGCGGGCGAGGGACAATGGCTACACCTTC
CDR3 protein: CATMRARDNGYTF

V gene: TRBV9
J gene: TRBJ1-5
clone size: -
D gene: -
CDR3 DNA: TGTGCCAGCAGCGTAGGAGGAAGCAATCAGCCCCAGCATTTT
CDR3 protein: CASSVGGSNQPQHF

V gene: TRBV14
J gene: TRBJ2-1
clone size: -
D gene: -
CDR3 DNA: TGTGCCAGCAGCCAAGAGCGCCTCTTCAATGAGCAGTTCTTC
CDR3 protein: CASSQERLFNEQFF

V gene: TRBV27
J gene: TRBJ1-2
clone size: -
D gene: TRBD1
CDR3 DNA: TGTGCCAGCAGTTTACGTGACAGGGGGGGGGTGGTCTATGGCTACACCTTC
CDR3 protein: CASSLRDRGGVVYGYTF

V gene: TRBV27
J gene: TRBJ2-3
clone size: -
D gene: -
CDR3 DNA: TGTGCCAGCAGTTTATCGTGGCCCATTACCACAGATACGCAGTATTTT
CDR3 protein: CASSLSWPITTDTQYF

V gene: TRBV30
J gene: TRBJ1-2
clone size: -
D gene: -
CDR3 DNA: TGTGCCTGGAGTGTAAATAGGGACTTTAACTATGGCTACACCTTC
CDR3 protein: CAWSVNRDFNYGYTF

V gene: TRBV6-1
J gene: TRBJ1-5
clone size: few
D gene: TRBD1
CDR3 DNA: TGTGCCAGCAGCAACAGGGGTGGCAATCAGCCCCAGCATTTT
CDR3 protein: CASSNRGGNQPQHF

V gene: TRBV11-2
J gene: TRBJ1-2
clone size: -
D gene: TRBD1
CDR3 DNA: TGTGCCAGCAGCACCCTATGGACAGGGTCTAACTATGGCTACACCTTC
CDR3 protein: CASSTLWTGSNYGYTF

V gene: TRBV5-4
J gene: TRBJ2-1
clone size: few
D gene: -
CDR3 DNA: TGTGCCAGCACCTGGGGTGGGCCGGGGTCCTCCTACAATGAGCAGTTCTTC
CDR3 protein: CASTWGGPGSSYNEQFF

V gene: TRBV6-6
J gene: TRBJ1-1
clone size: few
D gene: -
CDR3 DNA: TGTGCCAGCAACCACAGGGACACTGAAGCTTTCTTT
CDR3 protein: CASNHRDTEAFF

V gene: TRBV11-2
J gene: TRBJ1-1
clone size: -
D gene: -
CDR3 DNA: TGTGCCAGCAGCTTAACAGTGAACACTGAAGCTTTCTTT
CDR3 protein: CASSLTVNTEAFF

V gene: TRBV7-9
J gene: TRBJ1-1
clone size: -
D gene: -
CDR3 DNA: TGTGCCAGCAGCTTAGTGCGACAGAACACTGAAGCTTTCTTT
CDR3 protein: CASSLVRQNTEAFF